These 13 T cell receptor beta chains originate from one sample sequenced in a study of cytomegalovirus exposure and HLA in healthy donors. Primers for the PCR totalled 60 Vbeta and 13 Jbeta. Data came from immunoSEQ multiplex PCR; TCRdb stores just in-frame clones and leaves some out. The table lists about 120,000 clones, 74% of them singletons. Sequencing was carried out using PBMCs. Receptors were obtained from a woman aged 40 to 55 in good health and CMV-seropositive.

The chain joins TRBV25-1 to TRBJ1-5, with 12 bases identical to TRBD1. V lost 2 bases, J lost 6 bases, and 2 bases stayed unmatched. Germline CDR1 is MGHDK and CDR2 is SYGVNS. This CDR3 spans 15 amino acids. CDR3 sequence reads: CASSEAGQGAQPQHF. The DNA of the CDR3 is TGTGCCAGCAGTGAAGCGGGACAGGGGGCTCAGCCCCAGCATTTT.

CDR3 DNA: TGTGCCAGCTCTACCAGTCAGGGGGCGGGCGAGCAGTACTTC. Its translation: CASSTSQGAGEQYF. The V gene is TRBV18, the J gene TRBJ2-7, with 8 bases lining up with TRBD1. The germline V gene has CDR1 KGHSH and CDR2 LQKENI. The CDR3 has 14 residues. Trimming at V came to 6 bases and at J to 6 bases, leaving 10 bases not matched to a gene.

The chain carries TRBV7-3 and TRBJ2-3; D unresolved. V dropped 4 bases and J dropped 1 base, with 6 bases sitting between them. The CDR3 is 13 amino acids. Germline CDR1 SGHTA, CDR2 FQGTGA. CDR3 region: CASSSPGTDTQYF. In DNA, the CDR3 is TGTGCCAGCAGCTCCCCCGGCACAGATACGCAGTATTTT. The entire variable domain, with the rest obtained from reference TRBV7-3 and TRBJ2-3, is as follows: GAGVSQTPSNKVTEKGKYVELRCDPISGHTALYWYRQSLGQGPEFLIYFQGTGAADDSGLPNDRFFAVRPEGSVSTLKIQRTERGDSAVYLCASSSPGTDTQYFGPGTRLTVL.

The CDR3 DNA reads TGCAGCGCCAGACGGACTAGCGGGAAAGAGACCCAGTACTTC. Its protein product is CSARRTSGKETQYF. The chain has TRBV29-1 and TRBJ2-5, with 12 bases that match TRBD2. V shed 7 bases, J shed 3 bases, and the junction held 6 bases outside the gene matches. Looked up from germline, CDR1 is SQVTM and CDR2 is ANQGSEA. This CDR3 has 14 residues.

This chain uses TRBV29-1 with TRBJ2-5; 9 bases are shared with TRBD2. The CDR3 sequence is 15 residues long. The V gene's germline CDR1 is SQVTM and CDR2 ANQGSEA. Trimming removed 0 bases from V and 4 bases from J; junction bases left unmatched: 6. CDR3 DNA: TGCAGCGTTGAAGAGAAGGGACTAGCCGGAGAGACCCAGTACTTC. Its translation: CSVEEKGLAGETQYF.

V gene TRBV30 combines with J gene TRBJ2-3; possible D gene TRBD2, 7 bases. The CDR3 sequence is 16 residues long. Germline lookup yields CDR1 GTSNPN and CDR2 SVGIG (reference sequence). Deletions cut 2 bases from V and 6 bases from J, with 21 bases between. The DNA for the CDR3 is TGTGCCTGGAGTACCCCCGTGGGAGGGGGAACGGATACGCAGTATTTT. Its translation: CAWSTPVGGGTDTQYF.

The V call is TRBV6-1, the J call TRBJ1-5, with no clear D. The V gene's germline CDR1 is MNHNS and CDR2 SASEGT. The length of the CDR3 is 14 residues. The V gene lost 4 bases and the J gene lost 4 bases, with 11 bases spanning the gap. CDR3 protein: CASSGSLGNQPQHF. The CDR3 region has the DNA TGTGCCAGCAGTGGATCCCTCGGGAATCAGCCCCAGCATTTT.

This chain links TRBV7-9 with TRBJ1-1; the D gene is possibly TRBD1 (6 bases). Germline V gene lookup returns CDR1 SEHNR and CDR2 FQNEAQ (reference sequence). V was trimmed by 4 bases and J by 1 base, leaving 10 bases between them. CDR3 length: 14 residues. The CDR3 is CASSSKDRNTEAFF. The CDR3 bases are TGTGCCAGCAGCTCGAAGGACAGGAACACTGAAGCTTTCTTT.

V is TRBV18 and J is TRBJ2-3; D might be TRBD1 (5 bases). Between the trimmed V and J ends, which lost 2 bases and 2 bases, there was a span of 11 bases. The CDR3 length is 15 residues. Germline-derived CDR1 and CDR2 are KGHSH and LQKENI. The CDR3 nucleotides are TGTGCCAGCTCACCAAGGGGTGGGGTCACAGATACGCAGTATTTT. Amino acids: CASSPRGGVTDTQYF.

V and J are TRBV7-3 and TRBJ2-7; D remains unclear. Germline V gene sequence: CDR1 SGHTA, CDR2 FQGTGA. Trimming took off 1 base at V and 3 bases at J, with 7 bases between the two ends. The CDR3 covers 13 residues. The CDR3 protein is CASSLSNIYEQYF. CDR3 DNA: TGTGCCAGCAGCTTAAGCAACATCTACGAGCAGTACTTC.

This clone has only a few counts. V gene TRBV9 combines with J gene TRBJ1-4; TRBD1 matches at 7 bases. The CDR3 is 15 residues long. The germline V gene encodes CDR1 SGDLS and CDR2 YYNGEE. Trimming took 4 bases from V and 5 from J; bases not matched to a gene: 8. In DNA, the CDR3 is TGTGCCAGCAGCCCCTCGGACAGGTCAAATGAAAAACTGTTTTTT. Translation gives CASSPSDRSNEKLFF.

In regard to this clone: At one end, the junction sequence differs from germline, possibly due to a read error. Other DNA sequences in this sample translate to the same CDR3. This sequence joins TRBV7-3 and TRBJ1-1; maybe TRBD1 (5 bases). CDR1 SGHTA and CDR2 FQGTGA come from the germline V gene. There are 13 residues in the CDR3. Here the CDR3 DNA reads TGTGCCAGCAGCCCGACACTAGGGACTGAAGCCTTCTTT. It translates to CASSPTLGTEAFF. The full variable domain, with the rest looked up from reference TRBV7-3 and TRBJ1-1, is GAGVSQTPSNKVTEKGKYVELRCDPISGHTALYWYRQSLGQGPEFLIYFQGTGAADDSGLPNDRFFAVRPEGSVSTLKIQRTERGDSAVYLCASSPTLGTEAFFGQGTRLTVV.

This clone was seen a single time. This sequence joins TRBV11-2 and TRBJ1-2; D perhaps matches TRBD1 (6 bases). The CDR3 sequence is 16 residues long. The germline V and J ends were trimmed by 0 bases and 2 bases, with 13 bases remaining between them. Germline values: CDR1 SGHAT, CDR2 FQNNGV. The CDR3, as DNA: TGTGCCAGCAGCTTAGAGCCGGGGGGGCAAAACTATGGCTACACCTTC. Its translation is CASSLEPGGQNYGYTF.